A single sample gave rise to the 10 T cell receptor beta chains below, sequenced in a study of T cells after yellow fever vaccination. TCRdb reprocessed the 5' RACE reads with MiXCR, giving one entry per CDR3 protein. The sample has hundreds of thousands of distinct CDR3 sequences; roughly an eighth are singletons. This material consisted of PBMCs, taken on the day of the yellow fever booster vaccination. The receptors here all came from a young man who received the YFV17D yellow fever vaccine.

This clonotype was detected only a few times. V usage is TRBV12-3 or TRBV12-4 and J usage is TRBJ2-2; TRBD2 aligns across 10 bases. J lost 3 bases, V lost 7 bases, and 8 bases had no gene match. This CDR3 spans 16 amino acids. For the CDR3, the DNA is TGTGCCAGCATAGGGCTAGCGGGAGTTGACACCGGGGAGCTGTTTTTT. Protein: CASIGLAGVDTGELFF.

CDR3 nucleotide sequence: TGTGCCAGCAGCTTAGCGTGGGGTCTAGAGGATTACGAGCAGTACTTC. Translating gives CASSLAWGLEDYEQYF. The chain recombines TRBV7-9 with TRBJ2-7; D call uncertain. The CDR3 length is 16 residues. CDR1 and CDR2 from the germline V gene are SEHNR and FQNEAQ (reference sequence). V lost 0 bases, J lost 4 bases, and 16 bases lay in between.

This clonotype was seen a handful of times. The CDR3 here is CSVPQGAGGEAFF. The CDR3 DNA is TGCAGCGTCCCGCAGGGGGCCGGGGGTGAAGCTTTCTTT. The chain joins TRBV29-1 to TRBJ1-1; 8 nucleotides align to TRBD1. Germline CDR1 and CDR2: SQVTM and ANQGSEA. V shed 6 bases and J 7 bases; nucleotides not matched to a gene: 10. CDR3 length: 13 residues.

This clonotype was seen a few times. The chain links TRBV24-1 to TRBJ2-3, with TRBD1 as a possible D gene (5 bases). Germline values: CDR1 KGHDR, CDR2 SFDVKD. V lost 5 bases and J 2 bases, leaving 13 bases between the germline ends. CDR3 size: 15 residues. The CDR3 region has the DNA TGTGCCACCAGTGGCGAGACGGACAACACAGATACGCAGTATTTT. Translation: CATSGETDNTDTQYF.

This clonotype was counted only a few times. V is TRBV20-1 and J is TRBJ2-5, with TRBD2 matching over 7 bases. CDR3 length: 13 residues. Germline CDR1 DFQATT, CDR2 SNEGSKA (reference sequence). V shed 4 bases and J 1 base; nucleotides not matched to a gene: 3. The CDR3 DNA is TGCAGTGCTACCCTAGCGGTCCAAGAGACCCAGTACTTC. It yields the protein CSATLAVQETQYF.

The chain is built from TRBV11-2 and TRBJ1-3; D possibly corresponds to TRBD1 (6 bases). Trimming took 2 bases from V and 3 from J, leaving 14 bases between them. This CDR3 is built from 16 residues. Germline V gives CDR1 SGHAT, CDR2 FQNNGV. The CDR3 nucleotides read TGTGCCAGCAGCTTATTACAGGGTGGTGTTGGAAACACCATATATTTT. This codes for CASSLLQGGVGNTIYF. Drawing the rest from reference TRBV11-2 and TRBJ1-3, the complete variable domain is EAGVAQSPRYKIIEKRQSVAFWCNPISGHATLYWYQQILGQGPKLLIQFQNNGVVDDSQLPKDRFSAERLKGVDSTLKIQPAKLEDSAVYLCASSLLQGGVGNTIYFGEGSWLTVV.

This clonotype was picked up a small number of times. This chain uses TRBV11-2 with TRBJ2-3, with 11 nucleotides matching TRBD2. Trimming cost V 5 bases and J 0 bases; bases outside gene matches: 10. CDR1 and CDR2 from the germline V gene are SGHAT and FQNNGV. This CDR3 comprises 18 residues. The DNA of the CDR3 is TGTGCCAGCAGCCTTAGACTAGCGGGGACAGCTAGCACAGATACGCAGTATTTT. Protein: CASSLRLAGTASTDTQYF. Full variable domain (rest looked up from reference TRBV11-2 and TRBJ2-3): EAGVAQSPRYKIIEKRQSVAFWCNPISGHATLYWYQQILGQGPKLLIQFQNNGVVDDSQLPKDRFSAERLKGVDSTLKIQPAKLEDSAVYLCASSLRLAGTASTDTQYFGPGTRLTVL.

The table lists this clonotype with a few counts. The chain combines TRBV5-6 with TRBJ1-5; D call uncertain. The ends were cut back, 0 bases at V and 1 base at J, with 5 bases in the middle. CDR3 length equals 14 residues. The germline CDR1 and CDR2 sequences are SGHDT and YYEEEE. For the CDR3, the DNA is TGTGCCAGCAGCTTGGGATGGAGCAATCAGCCCCAGCATTTT. It codes for CASSLGWSNQPQHF.

The CDR3, as DNA: TGTGCCAGCAGCTTTAATTTCTGGGGCATGAACACTGAAGCTTTCTTT. Protein product: CASSFNFWGMNTEAFF. The chain uses TRBV5-5 and TRBJ1-1, with TRBD1 as a possible D gene (5 bases). This CDR3 is 16 amino acids long. The germline CDR1 and CDR2 sequences are SGHKS and YYEKEE (reference sequence). V was clipped by 2 bases and J by 0 bases, with 14 bases between them.

This clonotype was found a few times. The genes are TRBV20-1 and TRBJ2-7; 9 bases agree with TRBD1. CDR3 size: 14 residues. Germline loops: CDR1 DFQATT, CDR2 SNEGSKA (reference sequence). Germline trimming cut 3 bases from V and 0 bases from J; bases unmatched to any gene: 3. CDR3 sequence: CSASGTGFSYEQYF. For the CDR3, the DNA is TGCAGTGCTAGTGGGACAGGGTTCTCCTACGAGCAGTACTTC.